These 21 T cell receptor beta chains were all obtained from the same sample, sequenced in a study of cytomegalovirus exposure and HLA in healthy donors. PCR involved 60 Vbeta and 13 Jbeta primers. The data were produced by immunoSEQ multiplex PCR, yet TCRdb's version contains in-frame clones alone and is incomplete. This sample yields 55,000 to 75,000 clones, of which around 69% are seen a single time; around 10% belongs to the top ten. Sample: PBMCs. Receptor source: a human donor in good health.

The chain carries TRBV30 and TRBJ1-3, with 7 bases matching TRBD1. This CDR3 has 13 residues. Germline trimming cut 7 bases from V and 0 bases from J; bases unmatched to any gene: 3. Germline V gene sequence: CDR1 GTSNPN, CDR2 SVGIG (reference sequence). This CDR3 is CALQGRSGNTIYF. CDR3 DNA sequence: TGTGCCTTACAGGGGCGCTCTGGAAACACCATATATTTT.

The chain couples TRBV6-1 to TRBJ1-5; D is unclear. Looked up from germline, CDR1 is MNHNS and CDR2 is SASEGT. With 6 bases removed from V and 3 bases from J, the gap between germline ends came to 15 bases. The CDR3 contains 15 residues. CDR3 amino acids: CASRSFAGFNQPQHF. In DNA, the CDR3 is TGTGCCAGCAGATCCTTTGCGGGGTTCAATCAGCCCCAGCATTTT.

The chain links TRBV9 to TRBJ1-2, with 12 nucleotides matching TRBD1. The CDR3 totals 15 residues. Germline V CDR1 and CDR2: SGDLS, YYNGEE. With 4 bases clipped from V and 3 bases from J, the junction kept 4 bases outside the gene matches. DNA of the CDR3: TGTGCCAGCAGCCCCGGGACAGGGGGCCACTATGGCTACACCTTC. Its protein product is CASSPGTGGHYGYTF.

The V call is TRBV29-1, the J call TRBJ1-2; no firm D call. The CDR3 consists of 13 residues. Trimming left V 1 base short and J 4 bases short, with 10 bases between. Looked up from germline, CDR1 is SQVTM and CDR2 is ANQGSEA. The CDR3 reads CSVEGVSPYGYTF. DNA of the CDR3: TGCAGCGTTGAAGGTGTGAGCCCCTATGGCTACACCTTC.

This clone was observed a handful of times. The chain employs TRBV25-1 and TRBJ1-2; no definite D call. Deletions cut 5 bases from V and 1 base from J, with 2 bases between. Germline V gene lookup returns CDR1 MGHDK and CDR2 SYGVNS. The CDR3 sequence is 11 residues long. The CDR3 sequence: CASSLNYGYTF. CDR3 nucleotides: TGTGCCAGCAGTCTTAACTATGGCTACACCTTC.

This clone was found a few times. V and J are TRBV30 and TRBJ2-5, with D possibly matching TRBD2 (5 bases). Trimming stripped 2 bases from V and 5 bases from J, with 18 bases between. The CDR3 spans 15 residues. Germline V gene lookup returns CDR1 GTSNPN and CDR2 SVGIG (reference sequence). DNA of the CDR3: TGTGCCTGGAGTCCACTGCGGCTTTCGGGGGAGACCCAGTACTTC. It encodes CAWSPLRLSGETQYF.

The rearrangement uses TRBV29-1 and TRBJ1-4; D gene ambiguous. CDR3 size: 13 residues. V lost 4 bases and J lost 8, with 14 bases in between. Looked up from germline, CDR1 is SQVTM and CDR2 is ANQGSEA. The CDR3 DNA follows: TGCAGCGTTGGGAGGGTTGTAGGAGAAAAACTGTTTTTT. Translation gives CSVGRVVGEKLFF.

In nucleotides, the CDR3 is TGTGCCAGCAGTCCTAGCGGCATCTCCTACAATGAGCAGTTCTTC. This gives the protein CASSPSGISYNEQFF. The chain couples TRBV6-4 to TRBJ2-1, with 7 bases matching TRBD2. This CDR3 contains 15 residues. Germline V gene data show CDR1 as MRHNA and CDR2 as SNTAGT. The V and J ends lost 5 bases and 0 bases, in that order; junction bases with no gene match: 4.

This clone was counted a few times. The rearrangement uses TRBV4-1 and TRBJ2-7; TRBD1 aligns across 7 bases. The J segment lost 2 bases and the V segment lost 1 base, leaving 5 bases of the junction unmatched. The germline V gene has CDR1 MGHRA and CDR2 YSYEKL. CDR3 length equals 15 residues. The CDR3 sequence is CASSQATGPTYEQYF. CDR3 bases: TGCGCCAGCAGCCAAGCGACAGGGCCGACCTACGAGCAGTACTTC.

J is TRBJ2-2 and V is TRBV4-2; 12 bases align to TRBD2. The CDR3 runs to 23 residues. Germline loops: CDR1 LGHNA, CDR2 YNFKEQ. V was clipped by 0 bases and J by 7 bases; unmatched bases: 24. CDR3 sequence reads: CASSQDLVIDGLAGMGPHGELFF. CDR3 DNA: TGTGCCAGCAGCCAAGATCTGGTAATTGACGGACTAGCGGGAATGGGGCCCCACGGGGAGCTGTTTTTT.

This clone was recorded a few times. The chain couples TRBV7-9 to TRBJ1-5; D perhaps matches TRBD1 (5 bases). The germline V gene encodes CDR1 SEHNR and CDR2 FQNEAQ (reference sequence). CDR3 size: 15 residues. V lost 5 bases, J lost 4 bases, and 15 bases lay in between. Here the CDR3 DNA reads TGTGCCAGCAGCCCCACGACAGAACTTAATCAGCCCCAGCATTTT. Translating it yields CASSPTTELNQPQHF.

V and J are TRBV27 and TRBJ1-2; a weak D match, TRBD1 (6 bases). V shed 2 bases and J shed 4 bases, with 17 bases lying between them. Per germline, CDR1 MNHEY and CDR2 SMNVEV (reference sequence). The CDR3 is 16 residues long. The CDR3 nucleotides are TGTGCCAGCAGTTTAATCGCCGGACAGCTACCCTATGGCTACACCTTC. It codes for CASSLIAGQLPYGYTF.

This clone has just one count. Germline is not matched at one junction end, which may reflect a read error. The chain is built from TRBV7-9 and TRBJ2-2; 13 nucleotides line up with TRBD2. The CDR3 is 16 residues long. The V gene's germline CDR1 is SEHNR and CDR2 FQNEAQ (reference sequence). CDR3 nucleotides: TGTTCCAGCAGATTACTAGCGGGAGGGCCCCCCGGGGAGCTGTTTTTT. Translating gives CSSRLLAGGPPGELFF.

J is TRBJ2-5 and V is TRBV7-9, with D perhaps TRBD1 (5 bases). Trimming took 0 bases from V and 2 from J, leaving 10 bases between them. Germline V gives CDR1 SEHNR, CDR2 FQNEAQ (reference sequence). The CDR3 spans 15 residues. The CDR3: CASSLATDNQETQYF. CDR3 bases: TGTGCCAGCAGCTTAGCGACAGATAATCAAGAGACCCAGTACTTC.

J is TRBJ1-5 and V is TRBV11-3; 7 positions agree with TRBD1. The germline V gene has CDR1 SGHNT and CDR2 YENEEA. The CDR3 contains 14 residues. The ends lost 5 bases at V and 5 bases at J; junction bases unmatched: 6. The CDR3 DNA is TGTGCCAGCAGCCTACAGGGGAGCCATCAGCCCCAGCATTTT. Its translation: CASSLQGSHQPQHF.

V gene TRBV6-5 combines with J gene TRBJ2-7; the match to TRBD2 covers 8 bases. Germline trimming cut 0 bases from V and 10 bases from J; bases unmatched to any gene: 5. The germline V gene has CDR1 MNHEY and CDR2 SVGAGI. The CDR3 loop spans 13 amino acids. This CDR3 reads CASSYSTLAEQYF. The DNA for the CDR3 is TGTGCCAGCAGTTACTCGACACTAGCGGAACAGTACTTC.

Written as DNA, the CDR3 is TGCAGTGCTAGGAGCAATGAGCAGTTCTTC. As protein: CSARSNEQFF. The chain employs TRBV20-1 and TRBJ2-1; D not resolved. CDR3 size: 10 residues. The germline gives CDR1 DFQATT, CDR2 SNEGSKA (reference sequence). The V and J ends lost 3 bases and 6 bases respectively, with 3 bases between them.

The rearrangement uses TRBV2 and TRBJ1-1; D is unresolved. The CDR3 has 11 residues. Germline V gene sequence: CDR1 SNHLY, CDR2 FYNNEI. The ends were cut back, 2 bases at V and 7 bases at J, with 5 bases in the middle. The CDR3 DNA is TGTGCCAGCAGTGAACCAGGTGAAGCTTTCTTT. Protein product: CASSEPGEAFF.

CDR3 nucleotide sequence: TGCGCCAGCAGCCAGGGACTAGCGGACTCATCAGATACGCAGTATTTT. Its protein product is CASSQGLADSSDTQYF. The J gene is TRBJ2-3, the V gene TRBV5-1; TRBD2 aligns across 11 bases. V was pared by 4 bases and J by 4 bases, with 8 bases of the junction left unmatched. CDR3 length: 16 residues. CDR1 and CDR2 (germline): SGHRS, YFSETQ.

V is TRBV7-7 and J is TRBJ2-1; D call uncertain. This CDR3 has 14 amino acids. Germline loops: CDR1 SSHAT, CDR2 FNYEAQ (reference sequence). Trimming removed 1 base from V and 2 bases from J, with 6 bases in between. Here the CDR3 DNA reads TGTGCCAGCAGCTTAGGGTCGGCCTACAATGAGCAGTTCTTC. This codes for CASSLGSAYNEQFF.

The chain is built from TRBV7-8 and TRBJ2-2; the match to TRBD2 covers 12 bases. The CDR3 extends over 17 amino acids. V lost 0 bases, J lost 3 bases, and 2 bases stayed unmatched. Per the germline V gene, CDR1 is SGHVS and CDR2 is FQNEAQ. Here the CDR3 DNA reads TGTGCCAGCAGCTTAGCCCTAGCGGGAGGGTACACCGGGGAGCTGTTTTTT. It specifies CASSLALAGGYTGELFF.